This TCR beta chain was found in a study of blood T cells in healthy people across ages. Regarding the study as a whole: When set beside aged donors, long-lived donors presented more naive CD4+ cells and higher diversity. No conclusive comparison of naive versus antigen-experienced cells was possible with unsorted PBMCs. A roughly linear fall in TCR beta diversity per million T cells was seen with increasing age.

As to this clonotype: Its cognate antigen is unknown.

A J-beta primer mix and a sample-barcoded 5' primer were used in a second PCR of roughly 7 to 12 cycles. TCRdb re-analysed the 5' RACE reads in MiXCR, keeping a single row per CDR3 protein. The table lists 850,000 to 1,000,000 distinct CDR3 sequences, roughly 50% of them singletons. The CDR3 is 15 amino acids. Per germline, CDR1 DFQATT and CDR2 SNEGSKA (reference sequence). The V and J ends lost 5 bases and 5 bases respectively, with 18 bases between them. The sequenced sample consisted of blood. This receptor was taken from a woman aged 60 to 75 in good health. The rearrangement links TRBV20-1 to TRBJ1-4; maybe TRBD1 (5 bases). CDR3 nucleotides: TGCAGTGCTCTAAGGGGAGCGGGTAACAATGAAAAACTGTTTTTT. It encodes CSALRGAGNNEKLFF.